The sequence of this T cell receptor beta chain was determined in a study of cytotoxic CD8 clonotypes in ibrutinib-treated CLL. For the study at large: Within the patient group, ten to twelve were relapsed/refractory and approximately 16 treatment-naive, and approximately 17 were IGHV unmutated.

CDR1 is MNHNS, CDR2 SASEGT, per germline. Deletions cut 3 bases from V and 5 bases from J, with 13 bases between. The CDR3 covers 14 residues. Sequenced by immunoSEQ multiplex PCR; TCRdb stores in-frame clones only, minus some. The table records roughly 76,000 clones, around 82% of them present only once. This clonotype was sampled from a human donor with chronic lymphocytic leukemia. The sample was PBMCs, taken at disease progression, from a patient treated with ibrutinib. The chain carries TRBV6-1 and TRBJ1-1; no reliable D call. The CDR3 bases are TGTGCCAGCAGTGAGCAGGCCGCGGGGACTGAAGCTTTCTTT. Translating it yields CASSEQAAGTEAFF.